This entry concerns a single T cell receptor beta chain. Per the germline V gene, CDR1 is MNHEY and CDR2 is SVGAGI. The CDR3 is 16 residues long. The ends were cut back, 0 bases at V and 7 bases at J, with 16 bases in the middle. This entry comes from a study of Graves' ophthalmopathy and Graves' hyperthyroidism. Study information: At the time of initial diagnosis and before any treatment, peripheral blood was collected.

RNA transcripts yielded amplified TCR beta CDR3 regions. The authors performed first-round RT-PCR with HTBI primers and then a second-round multiplex PCR. MiXCR was run by TCRdb on the multiplex PCR reads, yielding one entry per CDR3 protein. This sample yields about 210,000 distinct CDR3 sequences, of which over 25% are seen a single time; approximately 8.6% belongs to the top ten. Those donors who had ophthalmopathy presented with moderate-to-severe activity, a CAS of ≥3, a NOSPECS of ≥4 and a duration under 3 months. Exclusion covered patients with other autoimmune diseases or uncontrolled infections (as well as pregnancy or lactation).

This clonotype originated in a man between 50 and 59 years old with Graves' ophthalmopathy. V usage is TRBV6-5 and J usage is TRBJ1-3, with D hard to call. The material sequenced was peripheral blood. The CDR3 DNA is TGTGCCAGCAGTTACTCGTTCCCAAACGCGCGGAACACCATATATTTT. This gives the protein CASSYSFPNARNTIYF.